This T cell receptor beta chain derives from a study of cytomegalovirus exposure and HLA in healthy donors. PCR involved 60 Vbeta and 13 Jbeta primers. Source study methods: Roughly 81 million unique TCR beta chains, some 11 million shared, were counted in a later analysis. Produced via immunoSEQ multiplex PCR; TCRdb's table is partial and in-frame only. V, J and clone size were drawn from that table, and D and trimming were deduced from the DNA. The sample consists of 100,000 to 150,000 clones, about 83% of them appearing once. Study-level findings and limits: A later analysis showed TCR association rates differing by HLA locus, peaking at DRB1 and lowest at HLA-C. A later analysis reportedly identified an Asian-associated ancestry cluster as carrying fewer N-insertions than the 666-donor mean.

The CDR3 consists of 12 residues. V lost 6 bases and J lost 5, with 10 bases in between. Per the germline V gene, CDR1 is MDHEN and CDR2 is SYDVKM. Comments on this clone: Its matching antigen is unknown.

The source of this sequence is a woman aged 40 to 50 in good health and CMV-seropositive. The V call is TRBV28, the J call TRBJ1-1, with D perhaps TRBD1 (5 bases). The material sequenced was PBMCs. The CDR3 loop is CASSSGWTEAFF. The CDR3, as DNA: TGTGCCAGCAGCTCAGGGTGGACTGAAGCTTTCTTT.